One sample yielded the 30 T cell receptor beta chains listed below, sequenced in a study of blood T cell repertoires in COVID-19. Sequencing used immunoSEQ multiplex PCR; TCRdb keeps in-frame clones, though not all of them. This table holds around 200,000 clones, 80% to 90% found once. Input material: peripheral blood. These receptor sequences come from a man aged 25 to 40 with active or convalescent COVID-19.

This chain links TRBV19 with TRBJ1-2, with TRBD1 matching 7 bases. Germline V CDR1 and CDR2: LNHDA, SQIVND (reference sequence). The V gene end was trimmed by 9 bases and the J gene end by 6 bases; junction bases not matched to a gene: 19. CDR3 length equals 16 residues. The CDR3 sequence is CASSGTTRDRGNGYTF. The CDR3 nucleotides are TGTGCCAGCTCCGGTACGACCCGGGACAGAGGAAATGGCTACACCTTC.

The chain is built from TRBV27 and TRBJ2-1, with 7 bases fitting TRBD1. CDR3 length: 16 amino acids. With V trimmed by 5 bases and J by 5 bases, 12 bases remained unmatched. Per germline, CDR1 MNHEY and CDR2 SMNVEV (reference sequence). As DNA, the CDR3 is TGTGCCAGCAGTGTTGACAGGGATAGGTACAACAATGAGCAGTTCTTC. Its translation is CASSVDRDRYNNEQFF.

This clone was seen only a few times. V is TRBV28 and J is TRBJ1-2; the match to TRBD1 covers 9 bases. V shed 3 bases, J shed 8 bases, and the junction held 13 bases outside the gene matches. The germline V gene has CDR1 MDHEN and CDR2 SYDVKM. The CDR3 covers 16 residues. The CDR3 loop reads CASSFPPPGTGMGYTF. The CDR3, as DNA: TGTGCCAGCAGTTTTCCCCCTCCCGGGACAGGGATGGGCTACACCTTC.

In DNA form, the CDR3 reads TGTGCCACCAGTGATACTAGCGGGAGCTCACGGTTAAGTGAGCAGTTCTTC. Translating gives CATSDTSGSSRLSEQFF. The rearrangement uses TRBV24-1 and TRBJ2-1, with TRBD2 matching 11 bases. CDR1 and CDR2 from the germline V gene are KGHDR and SFDVKD. With 3 bases clipped from V and 9 bases from J, the junction kept 12 bases outside the gene matches. This CDR3 comprises 17 residues.

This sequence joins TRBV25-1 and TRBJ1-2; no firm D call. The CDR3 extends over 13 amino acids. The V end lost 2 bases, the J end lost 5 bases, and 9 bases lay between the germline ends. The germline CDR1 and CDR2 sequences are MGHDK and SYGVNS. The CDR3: CASSEGREYGYTF. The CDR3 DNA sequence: TGTGCCAGCAGTGAAGGGAGGGAATATGGCTACACCTTC.

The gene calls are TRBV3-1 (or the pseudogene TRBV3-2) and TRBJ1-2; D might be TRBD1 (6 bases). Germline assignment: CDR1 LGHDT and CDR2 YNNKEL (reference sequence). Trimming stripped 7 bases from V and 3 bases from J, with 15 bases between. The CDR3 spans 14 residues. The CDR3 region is CASTGEGGDYGYTF. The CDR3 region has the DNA TGTGCCAGCACCGGGGAAGGGGGAGACTATGGCTACACCTTC.

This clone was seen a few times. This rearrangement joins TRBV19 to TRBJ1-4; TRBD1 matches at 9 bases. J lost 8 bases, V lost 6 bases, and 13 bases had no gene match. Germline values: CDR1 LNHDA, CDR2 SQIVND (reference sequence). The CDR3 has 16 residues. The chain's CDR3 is CASSPKTGGSREKLFF. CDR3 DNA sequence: TGTGCCAGTAGCCCAAAGACAGGGGGTTCACGGGAAAAACTGTTTTTT.

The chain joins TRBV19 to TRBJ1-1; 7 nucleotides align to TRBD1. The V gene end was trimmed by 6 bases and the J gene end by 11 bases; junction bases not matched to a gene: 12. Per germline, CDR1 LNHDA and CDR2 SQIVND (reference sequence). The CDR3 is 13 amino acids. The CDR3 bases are TGTGCCAGTAGCCTCGGGACAGAACGGGGGGCTTTCTTT. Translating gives CASSLGTERGAFF.

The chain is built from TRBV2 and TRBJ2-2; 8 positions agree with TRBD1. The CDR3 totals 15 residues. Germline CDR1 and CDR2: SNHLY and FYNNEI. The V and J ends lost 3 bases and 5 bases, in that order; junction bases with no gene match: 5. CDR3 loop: CASSDRGLNTGELFF. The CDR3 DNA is TGTGCCAGCAGTGACAGGGGGCTGAATACCGGGGAGCTGTTTTTT.

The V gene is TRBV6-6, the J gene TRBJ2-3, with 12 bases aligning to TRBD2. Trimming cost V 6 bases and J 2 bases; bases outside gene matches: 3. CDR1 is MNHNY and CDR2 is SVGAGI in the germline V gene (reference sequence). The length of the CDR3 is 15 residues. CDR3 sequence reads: CASSGLAGLTDTQYF. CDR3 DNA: TGTGCCAGCAGCGGACTAGCGGGGCTCACAGATACGCAGTATTTT.

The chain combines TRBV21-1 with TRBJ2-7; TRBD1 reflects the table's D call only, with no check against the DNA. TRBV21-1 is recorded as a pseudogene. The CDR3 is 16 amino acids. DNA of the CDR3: TGTGCCAGCAGCAAATCACAGGGCCTCCCTGAATACGAGCAGTACGTC. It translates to CASSKSQGLPEYEQYV.

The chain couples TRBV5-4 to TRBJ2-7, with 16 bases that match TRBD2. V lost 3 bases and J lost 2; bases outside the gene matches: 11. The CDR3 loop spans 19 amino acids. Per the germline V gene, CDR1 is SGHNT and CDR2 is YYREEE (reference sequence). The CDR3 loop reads CASSWGLAGGNPKTYEQYV. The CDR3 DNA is TGTGCCAGCAGCTGGGGACTAGCGGGGGGGAACCCGAAGACCTACGAGCAGTACGTC.

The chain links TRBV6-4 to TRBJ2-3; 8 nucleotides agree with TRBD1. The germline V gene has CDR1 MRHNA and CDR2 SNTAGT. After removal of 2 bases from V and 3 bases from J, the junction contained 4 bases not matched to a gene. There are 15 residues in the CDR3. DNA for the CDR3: TGTGCCAGCAGTGACCAGGACAGGGAGACAGATACGCAGTATTTT. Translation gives CASSDQDRETDTQYF.

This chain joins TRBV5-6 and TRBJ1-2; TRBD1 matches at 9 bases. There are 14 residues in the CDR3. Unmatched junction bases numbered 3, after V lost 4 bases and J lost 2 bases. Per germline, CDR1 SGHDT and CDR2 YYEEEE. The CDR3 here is CASSTTGGNYGYTF. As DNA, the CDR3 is TGTGCCAGCAGCACCACAGGGGGCAACTATGGCTACACCTTC. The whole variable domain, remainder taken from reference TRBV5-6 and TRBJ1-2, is DAGVTQSPTHLIKTRGQQVTLRCSPKSGHDTVSWYQQALGQGPQFIFQYYEEEERQRGNFPDRFSGHQFPNYSSELNVNALLLGDSALYLCASSTTGGNYGYTFGSGTRLTVV.

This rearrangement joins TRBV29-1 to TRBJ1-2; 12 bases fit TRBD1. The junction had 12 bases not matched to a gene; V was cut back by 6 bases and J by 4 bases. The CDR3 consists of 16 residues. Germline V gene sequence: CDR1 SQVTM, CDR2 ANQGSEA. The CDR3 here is CSVTGTGGPQGYGYTF. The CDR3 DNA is TGCAGCGTGACAGGGACAGGGGGCCCCCAGGGCTATGGCTACACCTTC. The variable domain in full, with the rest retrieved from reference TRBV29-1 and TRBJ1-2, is SAVISQKPSRDICQRGTSLTIQCQVDSQVTMMFWYRQQPGQSLTLIATANQGSEATYESGFVIDKFPISRPNLTFSTLTVSNMSPEDSSIYLCSVTGTGGPQGYGYTFGSGTRLTVV.

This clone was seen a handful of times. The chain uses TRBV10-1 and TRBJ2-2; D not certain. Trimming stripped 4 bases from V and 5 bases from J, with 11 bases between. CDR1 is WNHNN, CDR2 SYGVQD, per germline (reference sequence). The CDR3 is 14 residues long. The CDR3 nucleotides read TGCGCCAGCAGTGTGAGCGTGAGGACCGGGGAGCTGTTTTTT. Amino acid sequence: CASSVSVRTGELFF.

CDR3 coding DNA: TGTGCCAGCAGAGGGGGAAATGAGCAGTTCTTC. Amino acids: CASRGGNEQFF. The chain carries TRBV2 and TRBJ2-1, with D possibly TRBD1 on 6 matching bases. CDR3 size: 11 residues. The germline V gene has CDR1 SNHLY and CDR2 FYNNEI. The V gene lost 6 bases and the J gene lost 7 bases, with 7 bases spanning the gap.

The CDR3 nucleotides read TGCGCCAGCAGGCGTAACAGGGAGGGGTTCGATTCCACTGAAGCTTTCTTT. It translates to CASRRNREGFDSTEAFF. V is TRBV4-1 and J is TRBJ1-1; D is perhaps TRBD1 (6 bases). The V end was cut by 6 bases, the J end by 4 bases, with 24 bases between. This CDR3 contains 17 residues. Germline V gene lookup returns CDR1 MGHRA and CDR2 YSYEKL.

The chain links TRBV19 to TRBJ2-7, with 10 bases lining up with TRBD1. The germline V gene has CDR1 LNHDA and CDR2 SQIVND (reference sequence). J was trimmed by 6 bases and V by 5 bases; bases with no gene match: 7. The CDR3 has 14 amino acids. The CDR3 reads CASSLDRGDSEQYF. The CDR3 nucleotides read TGTGCCAGTAGTTTGGACAGGGGGGACAGCGAGCAGTACTTC.

In DNA form, the CDR3 reads TGCGCCAGCAGCGCGGCTAGCGATGGGGAGACCCAGTACTTC. Protein: CASSAASDGETQYF. This chain joins TRBV5-1 and TRBJ2-5, with D possibly being TRBD2 (6 bases). CDR3 length equals 14 residues. The germline gives CDR1 SGHRS, CDR2 YFSETQ. Trimming took 4 bases from V and 5 from J, leaving 15 bases between them. Filled out from reference TRBV5-1 and TRBJ2-5, the complete variable domain reads KAGVTQTPRYLIKTRGQQVTLSCSPISGHRSVSWYQQTPGQGLQFLFEYFSETQRNKGNFPGRFSGRQFSNSRSEMNVSTLELGDSALYLCASSAASDGETQYFGPGTRLLVL.

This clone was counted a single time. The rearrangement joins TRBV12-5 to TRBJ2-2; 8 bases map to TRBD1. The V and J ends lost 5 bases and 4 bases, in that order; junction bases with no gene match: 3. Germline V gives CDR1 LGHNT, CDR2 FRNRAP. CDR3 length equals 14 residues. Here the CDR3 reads CASGPTGATGELFF. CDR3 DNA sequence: TGTGCTAGTGGTCCGACAGGGGCCACCGGGGAGCTGTTTTTT.

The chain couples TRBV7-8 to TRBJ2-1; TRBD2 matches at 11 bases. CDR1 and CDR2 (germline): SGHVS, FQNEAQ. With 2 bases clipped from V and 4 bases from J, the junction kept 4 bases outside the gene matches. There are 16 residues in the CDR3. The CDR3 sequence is CASSLPGTSGYNEQFF. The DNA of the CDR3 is TGTGCCAGCAGCTTACCTGGGACTAGCGGTTACAATGAGCAGTTCTTC.

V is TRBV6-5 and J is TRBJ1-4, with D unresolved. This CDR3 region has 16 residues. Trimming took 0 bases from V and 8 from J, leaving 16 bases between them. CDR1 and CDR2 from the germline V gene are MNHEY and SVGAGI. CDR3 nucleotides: TGTGCCAGCAGTTACTCTCACACCCTCCCAGGCGAAAAACTGTTTTTT. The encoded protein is CASSYSHTLPGEKLFF.

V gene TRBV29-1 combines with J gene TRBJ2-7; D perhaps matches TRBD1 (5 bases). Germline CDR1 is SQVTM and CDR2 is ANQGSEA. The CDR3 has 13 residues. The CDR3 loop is CREPMTENYEQYV. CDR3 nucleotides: TGCAGGGAACCCATGACAGAAAACTACGAGCAGTACGTC.

CDR3 sequence (DNA): TGTGCCAGCAGCTTGTCCGGGACAGGGGGCAATCAGCCCCAGCATTTT. The encoded protein is CASSLSGTGGNQPQHF. The chain links TRBV7-2 to TRBJ1-5, with 10 bases aligning to TRBD1. J was trimmed by 2 bases and V by 3 bases; bases with no gene match: 4. Germline CDR1 SGHTA, CDR2 FQGNSA. The CDR3 has 16 residues.

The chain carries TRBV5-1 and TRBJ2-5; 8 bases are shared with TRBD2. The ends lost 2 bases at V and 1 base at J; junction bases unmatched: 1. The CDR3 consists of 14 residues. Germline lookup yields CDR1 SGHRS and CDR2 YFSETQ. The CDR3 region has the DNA TGCGCCAGCAGCTTAAGCGGGGGCCAAGAGACCCAGTACTTC. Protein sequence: CASSLSGGQETQYF.

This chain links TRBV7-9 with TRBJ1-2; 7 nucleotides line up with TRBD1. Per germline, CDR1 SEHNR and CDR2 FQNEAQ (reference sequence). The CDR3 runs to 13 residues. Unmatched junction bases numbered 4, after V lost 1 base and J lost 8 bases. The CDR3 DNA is TGTGCCAGCAGCTTAGAGGGGGCGAGCGGCTACACCTTC. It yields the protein CASSLEGASGYTF.

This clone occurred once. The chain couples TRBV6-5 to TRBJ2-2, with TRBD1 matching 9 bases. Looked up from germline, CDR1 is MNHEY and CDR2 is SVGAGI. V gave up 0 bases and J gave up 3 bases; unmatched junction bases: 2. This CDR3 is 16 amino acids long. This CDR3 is CASSYSGQGHTGELFF. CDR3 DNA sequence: TGTGCCAGCAGTTACTCGGGACAGGGACACACCGGGGAGCTGTTTTTT.

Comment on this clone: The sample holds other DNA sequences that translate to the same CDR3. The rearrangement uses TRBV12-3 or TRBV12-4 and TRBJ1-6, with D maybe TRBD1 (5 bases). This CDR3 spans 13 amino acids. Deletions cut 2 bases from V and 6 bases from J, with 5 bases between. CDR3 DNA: TGTGCCAGCAGTTTACAGGGTAATTCACCCCTCCACTTT. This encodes CASSLQGNSPLHF.

The CDR3 coding sequence is TGTGCCAGCAACATTGGACAGGGGGCGTCCTACGAGCAGTACGTC. As protein: CASNIGQGASYEQYV. V usage is TRBV6-5 and J usage is TRBJ2-7; TRBD1 aligns across 11 bases. The CDR3 totals 15 residues. V gave up 7 bases and J gave up 1 base; unmatched junction bases: 6. The germline gives CDR1 MNHEY, CDR2 SVGAGI.